This T cell receptor (beta chain) was observed in a study of blood T cells in healthy people across ages. This clonotype was seen repeatedly, ten times or more. Antigen unknown. Germline CDR1 SGHRS, CDR2 YFSETQ. Trimming took off 7 bases at V and 0 bases at J, with 14 bases between the two ends. CDR3 length: 14 residues. The authors ran a second PCR of about 6 to 11 cycles using a sample-barcoded 5' primer and a J-beta primer mix. A single record per CDR3 protein comes from TCRdb applying MiXCR to the 5' RACE reads. The table shows about 1,500,000 distinct CDR3 sequences, with about 30% occurring only once. Overall study results and limits: A roughly linear age-dependent decrease characterized TCR beta diversity per million T cells. The unknown donor CMV status may have confounded expanded clonotype changes.

The chain is built from TRBV5-1 and TRBJ2-7; no clear D gene. Sequencing was performed on blood. The receptor comes from a woman aged 25 to 39 in good health. As DNA, the CDR3 is TGCGCCAGCGGAGTCCAATCGAGCTCCTACGAGCAGTACTTC. It encodes CASGVQSSSYEQYF.